The next 20 T cell receptor beta chains were all read from a single sample in a study of T cell responses to AZD1222 COVID-19 vaccine. Profiled with immunoSEQ multiplex PCR; TCRdb holds only in-frame clones, not every one. This table has some 150,000 clones, 85% to 90% appearing once. The sample here was peripheral blood, taken 28 days after the second AZD1222 dose. These receptors were obtained from an adult who received the AZD1222 COVID-19 vaccine.

This chain joins TRBV19 and TRBJ2-7; 10 positions agree with TRBD2. V was clipped by 5 bases and J by 6 bases; unmatched bases: 10. This CDR3 region has 15 residues. Germline V CDR1 and CDR2: LNHDA, SQIVND (reference sequence). Written as DNA, the CDR3 is TGTGCCAGTAGTCCTGGACTAGCGGACCCCGGCGAGCAGTACTTC. Its translation is CASSPGLADPGEQYF.

The CDR3: CASRGDRGQPQHF. The CDR3 bases are TGTGCCAGCAGGGGGGACAGGGGGCAGCCCCAGCATTTT. The chain carries TRBV2 and TRBJ1-5; TRBD1 aligns across 11 bases. Germline assignment: CDR1 SNHLY and CDR2 FYNNEI. This CDR3 is built from 13 residues. V gave up 6 bases and J gave up 7 bases; unmatched junction bases: 2.

V is TRBV6-5 and J is TRBJ1-1, with D tentatively TRBD1 (6 bases). Germline assignment: CDR1 MNHEY and CDR2 SVGAGI. V lost 4 bases and J lost 1, with 10 bases in between. The CDR3 sequence is 14 residues long. The CDR3 DNA is TGTGCCAGCAGTTGGCAGGGGCGGAACACTGAAGCTTTCTTT. Translated, it gives CASSWQGRNTEAFF.

The chain uses TRBV7-2 and TRBJ2-3; D possibly uses TRBD1 or TRBD2 (6 bases each). The length of the CDR3 is 15 residues. Germline lookup yields CDR1 SGHTA and CDR2 FQGNSA. Trimming took off 7 bases at V and 3 bases at J, with 17 bases between the two ends. The CDR3 loop is CASIPRTGATDTQYF. The CDR3 coding sequence is TGTGCCAGCATCCCTAGGACGGGGGCGACAGATACGCAGTATTTT.

This chain links TRBV9 with TRBJ2-3, with D possibly TRBD2 on 6 matching bases. The V gene's germline CDR1 is SGDLS and CDR2 YYNGEE. V lost 4 bases and J 2 bases, leaving 17 bases between the germline ends. CDR3 length: 16 amino acids. CDR3 in amino acids: CASSSRGTGFTDTQYF. The CDR3 DNA follows: TGTGCCAGCAGCTCTCGGGGGACGGGGTTCACAGATACGCAGTATTTT.

This rearrangement joins TRBV27 to TRBJ1-1, with D tentatively TRBD1 (5 bases). This CDR3 has 14 amino acids. V dropped 6 bases and J dropped 1 base, with 12 bases sitting between them. Germline V gene sequence: CDR1 MNHEY, CDR2 SMNVEV (reference sequence). CDR3 in amino acids: CASSRRGPNTEAFF. DNA for the CDR3: TGTGCCAGCAGCCGACGGGGCCCGAACACTGAAGCTTTCTTT.

The rearrangement uses TRBV30 and TRBJ1-3; 7 bases are a match to TRBD1. This CDR3 comprises 14 residues. Germline CDR1 GTSNPN, CDR2 SVGIG (reference sequence). Losses at the gene ends were 3 bases for V and 2 bases for J; bases not matched to a gene: 4. The CDR3 DNA sequence: TGTGCCTGGAGCCAGACAGGGACTGGAAACACCATATATTTT. Its protein product is CAWSQTGTGNTIYF.

This clone was picked up one time. The rearrangement joins TRBV2 to TRBJ1-1; D is unresolved. CDR1 and CDR2 from the germline V gene are SNHLY and FYNNEI. Trimming took 5 bases from V and 6 from J, leaving 7 bases between them. The CDR3 is 11 residues long. The CDR3 nucleotides are TGTGCCAGCAGTCCGTACTCTGAAGCTTTCTTT. It codes for CASSPYSEAFF. Full variable domain (remainder filled in from reference TRBV2 and TRBJ1-1): EPEVTQTPSHQVTQMGQEVILRCVPISNHLYFYWYRQILGQKVEFLVSFYNNEISEKSEIFDDQFSVERPDGSNFTLKIRSTKLEDSAMYFCASSPYSEAFFGQGTRLTVV.

In this sample, this clone turned up once. The chain recombines TRBV29-1 with TRBJ2-3; no clear D. V was shortened by 7 bases and J by 3 bases, with 11 bases between the two germline ends. The germline gives CDR1 SQVTM, CDR2 ANQGSEA. The CDR3 is 12 amino acids. The CDR3: CSADEGTDTQYF. In DNA, the CDR3 is TGCAGCGCCGACGAAGGAACAGATACGCAGTATTTT.

This chain links TRBV13 with TRBJ2-3, with D unclear. CDR1 and CDR2 from the germline V gene are PRHDT and FYEKMQ (reference sequence). The CDR3 extends over 14 amino acids. Trimming left V 0 bases short and J 5 bases short, with 9 bases between. This chain's CDR3 is CASSLGGPGDTQYF. CDR3 in DNA: TGTGCCAGCAGCTTAGGCGGGCCGGGAGATACGCAGTATTTT. Complete variable domain (other parts from reference TRBV13 and TRBJ2-3): AAGVIQSPRHLIKEKRETATLKCYPIPRHDTVYWYQQGPGQDPQFLISFYEKMQSDKGSIPDRFSAQQFSDYHSELNMSSLELGDSALYFCASSLGGPGDTQYFGPGTRLTVL.

This chain links TRBV2 with TRBJ2-7; unclear D gene. The V gene's germline CDR1 is SNHLY and CDR2 FYNNEI. Between the trimmed V and J ends, which lost 8 bases and 8 bases, there was a span of 19 bases. This CDR3 has 13 amino acids. This CDR3 is CASAPLREEKQYF. The CDR3 DNA reads as TGTGCCAGCGCGCCGCTGAGAGAAGAGAAGCAGTACTTC.

The V and J genes are TRBV11-2 and TRBJ1-1; D is possibly TRBD1 (5 bases). Germline assignment: CDR1 SGHAT and CDR2 FQNNGV. This CDR3 has 14 amino acids. The V end lost 5 bases, the J end lost 3 bases, and 13 bases lay between the germline ends. CDR3 sequence (DNA): TGTGCCAGCAGCGGCAGGGTCGAAGACACTGAAGCTTTCTTT. Protein product: CASSGRVEDTEAFF.

This chain joins TRBV12-3 or TRBV12-4 and TRBJ1-6; D remains ambiguous. V gave up 1 base and J gave up 7 bases, with 5 bases separating them. CDR3 size: 13 residues. CDR3: CASSLGFNSPLHF. For the CDR3, the DNA is TGTGCCAGCAGTTTAGGGTTCAATTCACCCCTCCACTTT.

V and J are TRBV28 and TRBJ1-1, with D unresolved. Between the trimmed V and J ends, which lost 7 bases and 0 bases, there was a span of 9 bases. From germline, CDR1 is MDHEN and CDR2 SYDVKM. There are 13 residues in the CDR3. The CDR3 region has the DNA TGTGCCAGCAATTACGCACTGAACACTGAAGCTTTCTTT. As protein: CASNYALNTEAFF.

V and J are TRBV3-1 (or the pseudogene TRBV3-2) and TRBJ2-7; maybe TRBD1 (6 bases). The CDR3 loop spans 14 amino acids. CDR1 is LGHDT and CDR2 is YNNKEL in the germline V gene (reference sequence). Trimming pared 1 base from V and 3 bases from J, leaving 10 bases between. DNA for the CDR3: TGTGCCAGCAGCCAAGGGGGACAAGGCTACGAGCAGTACTTC. Residues: CASSQGGQGYEQYF.

The chain has TRBV7-3 and TRBJ2-1, with TRBD1 matching over 10 bases. CDR1 and CDR2 from the germline V gene are SGHTA and FQGTGA. This CDR3 contains 15 residues. Trimming cost V 2 bases and J 6 bases; bases outside gene matches: 4. This CDR3 reads CASSLGGTGVNEQFF. Here the CDR3 DNA reads TGTGCCAGCAGCTTAGGAGGGACAGGGGTCAATGAGCAGTTCTTC.

The chain employs TRBV2 and TRBJ2-1, with 9 bases aligning to TRBD2. Germline CDR1 SNHLY, CDR2 FYNNEI. V lost 7 bases, J lost 8 bases, and 6 bases stayed unmatched. The CDR3 spans 13 residues. The CDR3 region has the DNA TGTGCCAGCATTGCAGCGGGGGGTTATGAGCAGTTCTTC. This codes for CASIAAGGYEQFF.

The gene calls are TRBV10-3 and TRBJ2-3; 12 bases are shared with TRBD2. V lost 5 bases and J lost 4; bases outside the gene matches: 4. From germline, CDR1 is ENHRY and CDR2 SYGVKD. The CDR3 totals 15 residues. DNA of the CDR3: TGTGCCATCAGTTTCGGACTAGCGGGGCCAGATACGCAGTATTTT. Translated: CAISFGLAGPDTQYF.

The chain employs TRBV19 and TRBJ1-6; no clear D gene. Germline CDR1 and CDR2: LNHDA and SQIVND (reference sequence). The CDR3 covers 14 residues. Deletions cut 7 bases from V and 0 bases from J, with 7 bases between. The CDR3 region is CASKEVSYNSPLHF. The CDR3 region has the DNA TGTGCCAGTAAGGAAGTCTCCTATAATTCACCCCTCCACTTT.

CDR3 protein: CASSTRRLMNTEAFF. CDR3 nucleotides: TGTGCCAGCAGCACCCGCAGGTTAATGAACACTGAAGCTTTCTTT. The chain is built from TRBV13 and TRBJ1-1; D ambiguous. This CDR3 comprises 15 residues. V was clipped by 5 bases and J by 0 bases, with 13 bases between them. CDR1 is PRHDT and CDR2 is FYEKMQ in the germline V gene (reference sequence). The variable domain in full, completed from reference TRBV13 and TRBJ1-1, reads AAGVIQSPRHLIKEKRETATLKCYPIPRHDTVYWYQQGPGQDPQFLISFYEKMQSDKGSIPDRFSAQQFSDYHSELNMSSLELGDSALYFCASSTRRLMNTEAFFGQGTRLTVV.